Presented here are 8 T cell receptor beta chains from one specimen sequenced in a study of OX40 agonist ivuxolimab in advanced cancers. Produced via immunoSEQ multiplex PCR; TCRdb's table is partial and in-frame only. The sample has some 23,000 clones; roughly four fifths are singletons. The sample consisted of CD4+ or CD8+ T cells sorted from blood, taken in a trial of the OX40 agonist ivuxolimab. These receptor sequences come from an adult with an advanced solid tumor such as melanoma, head and neck, liver or kidney cancer.

The J gene is TRBJ2-7, the V gene TRBV7-9; a weak D match, TRBD2 (6 bases). Germline V gives CDR1 SEHNR, CDR2 FQNEAQ (reference sequence). V dropped 4 bases and J dropped 2 bases, with 24 bases sitting between them. This CDR3 comprises 18 residues. The CDR3 coding sequence is TGTGCCAGCAGCTCGGGCGGGTTAGACGGACTAAACCCCTACGAGCAGTACTTC. Its translation: CASSSGGLDGLNPYEQYF.

The CDR3 spells CASSQEDGGRAEAFF. CDR3 nucleotide sequence: TGCGCCAGCAGCCAAGAGGATGGGGGGAGGGCGGAAGCTTTCTTT. The gene calls are TRBV4-3 and TRBJ1-1; tentative D call: TRBD1 (5 bases). The V gene lost 0 bases and the J gene lost 8 bases, with 16 bases spanning the gap. The germline gives CDR1 LGHNA, CDR2 YSLEER. The CDR3 is made up of 15 amino acids.

Only one count was recorded for this clone. The V call is TRBV28, the J call TRBJ2-7; D uncertain. The V end lost 4 bases, the J end lost 3 bases, and 7 bases lay between the germline ends. The germline CDR1 and CDR2 sequences are MDHEN and SYDVKM. CDR3 length equals 12 residues. The DNA of the CDR3 is TGTGCCAGCAGTTCCGGTTACTACGAGCAGTACTTC. Its translation: CASSSGYYEQYF.

The V gene is TRBV5-8, the J gene TRBJ1-5, with 7 nucleotides matching TRBD1. From germline, CDR1 is SGHTS and CDR2 YDEGEE. The CDR3 spans 12 residues. J was trimmed by 4 bases and V by 7 bases; bases with no gene match: 2. The chain's CDR3 is CASVQGNQPQHF. In DNA, the CDR3 is TGTGCCAGCGTACAGGGGAATCAGCCCCAGCATTTT.

V and J are TRBV7-3 and TRBJ2-2; a weak D match, TRBD2 (5 bases). Trimming took off 1 base at V and 0 bases at J, with 12 bases between the two ends. Germline V CDR1 and CDR2: SGHTA, FQGTGA. The CDR3 totals 17 residues. As DNA, the CDR3 is TGTGCCAGCAGCTTAATTCCTAGCAGATCGAACACCGGGGAGCTGTTTTTT. Amino acids: CASSLIPSRSNTGELFF.

The V gene is TRBV7-6, the J gene TRBJ1-4; a weak D match, TRBD1 (6 bases). V lost 2 bases and J lost 8, with 12 bases in between. This CDR3 spans 14 amino acids. CDR1 SGHVS and CDR2 FNYEAQ come from the germline V gene. Here the CDR3 DNA reads TGTGCCAGCAGCTTATACAGGGTCGGCGAAAAACTGTTTTTT. Protein sequence: CASSLYRVGEKLFF.

The rearrangement links TRBV15 to TRBJ2-4; the D gene is possibly TRBD1 (5 bases). Germline V gene data show CDR1 as LNHNV and CDR2 as YYDKDF (reference sequence). The CDR3 covers 15 residues. Trimming removed 5 bases from V and 1 base from J, with 12 bases in between. The CDR3 DNA is TGTGCCACCAGCTCAGGGCGAAGTGCCAAAAACATTCAGTACTTC. This sequence encodes CATSSGRSAKNIQYF.

The chain uses TRBV5-4 and TRBJ2-3, with TRBD1 matching over 12 bases. The CDR3 covers 17 residues. Germline CDR1 reads SGHNT; CDR2 reads YYREEE (reference sequence). Trimming removed 4 bases from V and 4 bases from J; junction bases left unmatched: 10. CDR3 in amino acids: CASSPGTGGLSSDTQYF. In DNA form, the CDR3 reads TGTGCCAGCAGCCCCGGGACAGGGGGCTTGAGTTCAGATACGCAGTATTTT. Using reference TRBV5-4 and TRBJ2-3 for the parts outside the CDR3, the full variable domain is ETGVTQSPTHLIKTRGQQVTLRCSSQSGHNTVSWYQQALGQGPQFIFQYYREEENGRGNFPPRFSGLQFPNYSSELNVNALELDDSALYLCASSPGTGGLSSDTQYFGPGTRLTVL.